The 9 T cell receptor beta chains below all came from one sample that was sequenced in a study of beta chain features in type 1 diabetes. The antigens these receptors bind are not known. Points from the study as a whole: In all four CD4+ subsets, TCRB CDR3 length was significantly, moderately reduced in type 1 diabetes.

Expressed TCRB transcripts were sequenced because the entire RNA isolate underwent reverse transcription. The repertoire was sequenced with immunoSEQ multiplex PCR; TCRdb's copy has only in-frame clones and lacks some. The profile covers about 650,000 clones, with 12% appearing a single time and over 0.1% taken by the ten largest. Sequenced material: naive CD4+ T cells from blood. The origin of the receptors is a young man with type 1 diabetes.

The chain uses TRBV7-6 and TRBJ2-7; D remains ambiguous. In germline, CDR1 is SGHVS, CDR2 FNYEAQ. The V and J ends lost 3 bases and 6 bases respectively, with 18 bases between them. The CDR3 covers 15 residues. The CDR3 loop is CASSFGRAGAREQYF. The DNA for the CDR3 is TGTGCCAGCAGCTTCGGTCGGGCCGGCGCCCGCGAGCAGTACTTC.

This clone turned up a few times. V and J are TRBV4-3 and TRBJ1-1; perhaps TRBD1 as D (6 bases). V lost 0 bases, J lost 5 bases, and 7 bases lay in between. The CDR3 runs to 13 residues. Germline-derived CDR1 and CDR2 are LGHNA and YSLEER. The CDR3: CASSQDTGTEAFF. CDR3 sequence (DNA): TGCGCCAGCAGCCAAGATACAGGGACTGAAGCTTTCTTT.

Notes on this clone: Other DNA sequences of this sample code for an identical CDR3. The CDR3 spells CSVRRDRGQETQYF. DNA of the CDR3: TGCAGCGTCAGACGGGACAGGGGACAGGAGACCCAGTACTTC. The gene calls are TRBV29-1 and TRBJ2-5; 10 bases fit TRBD1. The CDR3 sequence is 14 residues long. V dropped 6 bases and J dropped 5; count of bases not matched to a gene: 9. The germline V gene encodes CDR1 SQVTM and CDR2 ANQGSEA.

This clone appeared a few times. The chain links TRBV7-9 to TRBJ2-5; TRBD1 matches 8 bases. From germline, CDR1 is SEHNR and CDR2 FQNEAQ (reference sequence). This CDR3 is 15 amino acids long. Losses at the gene ends were 5 bases for V and 2 bases for J; bases not matched to a gene: 7. CDR3 sequence (DNA): TGTGCCAGCAGCCGCCGGGACAGGATGCAAGAGACCCAGTACTTC. It specifies CASSRRDRMQETQYF.

Only a few counts were recorded for this clone. In the same sample, other DNA sequences code for this CDR3. The chain links TRBV9 to TRBJ2-3, with D possibly matching TRBD2 (5 bases). This CDR3 has 14 amino acids. CDR1 SGDLS and CDR2 YYNGEE come from the germline V gene. V was pared by 4 bases and J by 0 bases, with 9 bases between. In nucleotides, the CDR3 is TGTGCCAGCAGCCCGAGGGCTAGCACAGATACGCAGTATTTT. Protein product: CASSPRASTDTQYF. The full variable domain, its missing parts supplied by reference TRBV9 and TRBJ2-3, is DSGVTQTPKHLITATGQRVTLRCSPRSGDLSVYWYQQSLDQGLQFLIQYYNGEERAKGNILERFSAQQFPDLHSELNLSSLELGDSALYFCASSPRASTDTQYFGPGTRLTVL.

In this sample, this clone turned up a few times. The genes are TRBV5-1 and TRBJ2-5; no reliable D call. The CDR3 loop spans 16 amino acids. The germline V gene encodes CDR1 SGHRS and CDR2 YFSETQ. Trimming took off 0 bases at V and 4 bases at J, with 16 bases between the two ends. CDR3: CASSLVSRQVSETQYF. CDR3 in DNA: TGCGCCAGCAGCTTGGTATCCCGGCAGGTGTCAGAGACCCAGTACTTC.

This clone has just a few counts. This chain uses TRBV7-9 with TRBJ2-3, with 11 bases aligning to TRBD1. Germline CDR1 SEHNR, CDR2 FQNEAQ (reference sequence). After removal of 3 bases from V and 9 bases from J, the junction contained 5 bases not matched to a gene. The CDR3 loop spans 14 amino acids. CDR3 amino acids: CASSLGQGVGTQYF. DNA for the CDR3: TGTGCCAGCAGCTTGGGACAGGGGGTCGGAACGCAGTATTTT.

Only a few counts were recorded for this clone. The J gene is TRBJ2-7, the V gene TRBV11-2, with D perhaps matching TRBD1 (6 bases). Germline CDR1 reads SGHAT; CDR2 reads FQNNGV. CDR3 length equals 15 residues. The V gene lost 4 bases and the J gene lost 2 bases, with 15 bases spanning the gap. The CDR3 loop reads CASSSSQGIPYEQYF. Written as DNA, the CDR3 is TGTGCCAGCAGCTCCTCACAGGGAATTCCCTACGAGCAGTACTTC.

CDR3 DNA: TGTGCCAGCAGCTCCCGGGCGAATGAGCAGTTCTTC. Translating it yields CASSSRANEQFF. The chain joins TRBV6-5 to TRBJ2-1; no definite D call. The V gene's germline CDR1 is MNHEY and CDR2 SVGAGI. The CDR3 covers 12 residues. Trimming stripped 6 bases from V and 7 bases from J, with 10 bases between.